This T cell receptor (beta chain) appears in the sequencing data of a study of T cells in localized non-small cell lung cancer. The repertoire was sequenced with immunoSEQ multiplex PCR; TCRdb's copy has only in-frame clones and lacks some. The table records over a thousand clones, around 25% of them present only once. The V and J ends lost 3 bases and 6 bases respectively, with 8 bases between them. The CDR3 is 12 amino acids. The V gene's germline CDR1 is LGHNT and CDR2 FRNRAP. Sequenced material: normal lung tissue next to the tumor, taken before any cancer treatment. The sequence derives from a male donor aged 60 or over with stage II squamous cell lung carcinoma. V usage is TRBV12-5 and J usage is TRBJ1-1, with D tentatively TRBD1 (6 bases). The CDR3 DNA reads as TGTGCTAGTGGTTTCAAGGGGGCTGAAGCTTTCTTT. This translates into CASGFKGAEAFF.